Shown below are 19 T cell receptor beta chains from a single sample sequenced in a study of blood T cell repertoires in COVID-19 (dated by TCRdb to about 2020). The library was obtained by the immunoSEQ multiplex PCR assay. TCRdb mirrors the immuneACCESS table, restricted to in-frame sequences. Some clones are absent from its copies; in checked studies, under half trace to an unresolved V gene, and the reason for the others is unknown. The sample contains 60,000 or so clones, 85% to 90% of them found a single time. 8.3% of the sample belongs to the ten largest clones. Input material: peripheral blood. The receptors originated from a human donor with active COVID-19. The donor label of this sample is uncertain.

This clone was recorded a few times. This chain connects TRBV5-1 to TRBJ2-3; 8 bases align to TRBD2. Unmatched junction bases numbered 6, after V lost 0 bases and J lost 3 bases. The germline V gene encodes CDR1 SGHRS and CDR2 YFSETQ. The CDR3 is 16 residues long. The CDR3 DNA is TGCGCCAGCAGCTTGGTGACGGGGGGGCCAACAGATACGCAGTATTTT. Translation gives CASSLVTGGPTDTQYF. The full variable domain, in which reference TRBV5-1 and TRBJ2-3 provide the parts outside the CDR3, is KAGVTQTPRYLIKTRGQQVTLSCSPISGHRSVSWYQQTPGQGLQFLFEYFSETQRNKGNFPGRFSGRQFSNSRSEMNVSTLELGDSALYLCASSLVTGGPTDTQYFGPGTRLTVL.

This chain connects TRBV5-1 to TRBJ1-2, with 9 bases lining up with TRBD1. CDR3 length: 16 amino acids. The germline V gene encodes CDR1 SGHRS and CDR2 YFSETQ. Trimming took 5 bases from V and 4 from J; bases not matched to a gene: 12. DNA for the CDR3: TGCGCCAGCAGGTTCGACGGGACAGGGTATCGCTATGGCTACACCTTC. As protein: CASRFDGTGYRYGYTF. The full variable domain, in which reference TRBV5-1 and TRBJ1-2 provide the parts outside the CDR3, is KAGVTQTPRYLIKTRGQQVTLSCSPISGHRSVSWYQQTPGQGLQFLFEYFSETQRNKGNFPGRFSGRQFSNSRSEMNVSTLELGDSALYLCASRFDGTGYRYGYTFGSGTRLTVV.

This CDR3 is CASRRDRASTDTQYF. The CDR3 bases are TGTGCCAGCAGGCGGGACAGGGCTAGCACAGATACGCAGTATTTT. V usage is TRBV27 and J usage is TRBJ2-3; 9 bases line up with TRBD1. The CDR3 consists of 15 residues. J was trimmed by 0 bases and V by 6 bases; bases with no gene match: 4. Germline V gives CDR1 MNHEY, CDR2 SMNVEV (reference sequence).

This clone was observed a handful of times. The rearrangement joins TRBV4-1 to TRBJ2-5, with TRBD2 identical over 13 bases. Germline V gene sequence: CDR1 MGHRA, CDR2 YSYEKL. This CDR3 is 18 amino acids long. Losses at the gene ends were 0 bases for V and 0 bases for J; bases not matched to a gene: 4. The CDR3 here is CASSQETLAGGYQETQYF. The CDR3 DNA sequence: TGCGCCAGCAGCCAAGAAACACTAGCGGGAGGGTACCAAGAGACCCAGTACTTC.

A note on this clone: The junction and the germline gene differ at one end; a read error may be behind it. V and J are TRBV18 and TRBJ2-7; 11 bases align to TRBD2. The CDR3 covers 16 residues. Germline CDR1 reads KGHSH; CDR2 reads LQKENI. CDR3 bases: TGTGCCAGCTCTCCCCCCTCTAGCGGGGGGTCCTCCGAGCAGTACTTC. Encoded protein: CASSPPSSGGSSEQYF.

The rearrangement uses TRBV18 and TRBJ2-2; TRBD2 is a possible D gene (5 bases). V lost 4 bases, J lost 1 base, and 19 bases lay in between. The CDR3 consists of 18 residues. CDR1 is KGHSH and CDR2 is LQKENI in the germline V gene. CDR3 bases: TGTGCCAGCTCACTAACGACTACAGCGGTTCTGAACACCGGGGAGCTGTTTTTT. As protein: CASSLTTTAVLNTGELFF.

The genes are TRBV5-4 and TRBJ2-2; maybe TRBD1 (6 bases). Germline V gives CDR1 SGHNT, CDR2 YYREEE (reference sequence). V shed 4 bases and J shed 3 bases, with 10 bases lying between them. The CDR3 extends over 14 amino acids. The CDR3 DNA follows: TGTGCCAGCAGCGGGGGCCTTTACACCGGGGAGCTGTTTTTT. This encodes CASSGGLYTGELFF.

There are a few counts of this clone. This sequence joins TRBV7-9 and TRBJ2-2; 12 nucleotides line up with TRBD2. The CDR3 loop spans 14 amino acids. Per the germline V gene, CDR1 is SEHNR and CDR2 is FQNEAQ (reference sequence). The ends lost 6 bases at V and 10 bases at J; junction bases unmatched: 6. This CDR3 is CASSTGLAGPELFF. CDR3 nucleotides: TGTGCCAGCAGTACCGGACTAGCGGGACCGGAGCTGTTTTTT. The whole variable domain, filled in from reference TRBV7-9 and TRBJ2-2, reads DTGVSQNPRHKITKRGQNVTFRCDPISEHNRLYWYRQTLGQGPEFLTYFQNEAQLEKSRLLSDRFSAERPKGSFSTLEIQRTEQGDSAMYLCASSTGLAGPELFFGEGSRLTVL.

The chain joins TRBV7-7 to TRBJ2-2, with 7 positions matching TRBD2. The CDR3 has 15 amino acids. CDR1 SSHAT and CDR2 FNYEAQ come from the germline V gene (reference sequence). With V trimmed by 10 bases and J by 5 bases, 13 bases remained unmatched. The CDR3, as DNA: TGTGCCACCCTTCCCCCTGGGGGAGGGACCGGGGAGCTGTTTTTT. Its translation is CATLPPGGGTGELFF.

J is TRBJ2-1 and V is TRBV7-2; TRBD2 agrees at 14 bases. There are 16 residues in the CDR3. J was trimmed by 2 bases and V by 7 bases; bases with no gene match: 4. Germline loops: CDR1 SGHTA, CDR2 FQGNSA. This chain's CDR3 is CASIQTSGRAYNEQFF. Written as DNA, the CDR3 is TGTGCCAGCATCCAGACTAGCGGGAGGGCCTACAATGAGCAGTTCTTC.

The CDR3 loop is CASRQFRGASGGYEQFF. In DNA form, the CDR3 reads TGTGCCAGCAGACAATTCCGAGGGGCTAGCGGGGGCTATGAGCAGTTCTTC. The chain joins TRBV7-2 to TRBJ2-1; 10 nucleotides align to TRBD2. The CDR3 is 17 residues long. The V gene's germline CDR1 is SGHTA and CDR2 FQGNSA. Losses at the gene ends were 6 bases for V and 8 bases for J; bases not matched to a gene: 16.

The chain is built from TRBV6-2 or TRBV6-3 and TRBJ1-1, with a possible D match to TRBD1 (5 bases). CDR1 and CDR2 (germline): MNHEY, SVGEGT. The CDR3 has 13 residues. The germline V and J ends were trimmed by 2 bases and 4 bases, with 8 bases remaining between them. CDR3 amino acids: CASSYGRVTEAFF. CDR3 nucleotide sequence: TGTGCCAGCAGTTACGGCAGGGTCACTGAAGCTTTCTTT.

The chain's CDR3 is CSASSIMDRGLYEQYF. The CDR3 bases are TGCAGTGCTAGTTCTATTATGGACAGGGGGCTCTACGAGCAGTACTTC. The rearrangement links TRBV20-1 to TRBJ2-7; 11 bases agree with TRBD1. Germline CDR1 is DFQATT and CDR2 is SNEGSKA (reference sequence). The CDR3 spans 16 residues. Unmatched junction bases numbered 10, after V lost 3 bases and J lost 3 bases.

This chain uses TRBV27 with TRBJ2-3; D is perhaps TRBD1 (6 bases). Trimming removed 4 bases from V and 6 bases from J, with 14 bases in between. CDR1 and CDR2 from the germline V gene are MNHEY and SMNVEV (reference sequence). The CDR3 spans 14 residues. The CDR3 loop is CASSYLPDRDTQYF. CDR3 sequence (DNA): TGTGCCAGCAGTTACCTGCCCGACAGGGATACGCAGTATTTT.

The rearrangement links TRBV18 to TRBJ1-2, with a possible D match to TRBD1 (5 bases). Trimming shortened V by 3 bases and J by 3 bases, and 29 bases separated the two germline ends. The length of the CDR3 is 20 residues. The germline CDR1 and CDR2 sequences are KGHSH and LQKENI. This CDR3 is CASSPLLPGTPVEGHYGYTF. Written as DNA, the CDR3 is TGTGCCAGCTCACCTCTCCTGCCCGGGACTCCGGTGGAGGGGCACTATGGCTACACCTTC.

J is TRBJ2-1 and V is TRBV3-1 (or the pseudogene TRBV3-2); TRBD2 matches 9 bases. The CDR3 is 12 residues long. Germline V gene data show CDR1 as LGHDT and CDR2 as YNNKEL (reference sequence). The J segment lost 9 bases and the V segment lost 4 bases, leaving 1 base of the junction unmatched. CDR3 DNA: TGTGCCAGCAGCCGACTAGCGGTTGAGCAGTTCTTC. Amino acid sequence: CASSRLAVEQFF.

This clone was found a few times. The rearrangement uses TRBV6-4 and TRBJ1-2, with a tentative D call TRBD1 (6 bases). Germline assignment: CDR1 MRHNA and CDR2 SNTAGT. Trimming shortened V by 2 bases and J by 7 bases, and 11 bases separated the two germline ends. The CDR3 consists of 13 residues. For the CDR3, the DNA is TGTGCCAGCAGTGACACGGGACATGGTGGCTACACCTTC. It translates to CASSDTGHGGYTF.

This clone was recorded once. This chain joins TRBV5-1 and TRBJ1-2; D possibly corresponds to TRBD1 (5 bases). Germline V lookup: CDR1 SGHRS, CDR2 YFSETQ. This CDR3 has 14 amino acids. V lost 4 bases to trimming and J lost 9 bases, with 19 bases between them. The CDR3: CASSPEGRAVSYTF. For the CDR3, the DNA is TGCGCCAGCAGCCCGGAGGGGCGGGCCGTTAGCTACACCTTC.

The chain has TRBV6-5 and TRBJ2-7; 10 bases fit TRBD1. J was trimmed by 0 bases and V by 7 bases; bases with no gene match: 6. The CDR3 sequence is 15 residues long. Germline values: CDR1 MNHEY, CDR2 SVGAGI. This CDR3 is CASNPDRGTSYEQYF. CDR3 coding DNA: TGTGCCAGCAATCCGGACAGGGGGACCTCCTACGAGCAGTACTTC.